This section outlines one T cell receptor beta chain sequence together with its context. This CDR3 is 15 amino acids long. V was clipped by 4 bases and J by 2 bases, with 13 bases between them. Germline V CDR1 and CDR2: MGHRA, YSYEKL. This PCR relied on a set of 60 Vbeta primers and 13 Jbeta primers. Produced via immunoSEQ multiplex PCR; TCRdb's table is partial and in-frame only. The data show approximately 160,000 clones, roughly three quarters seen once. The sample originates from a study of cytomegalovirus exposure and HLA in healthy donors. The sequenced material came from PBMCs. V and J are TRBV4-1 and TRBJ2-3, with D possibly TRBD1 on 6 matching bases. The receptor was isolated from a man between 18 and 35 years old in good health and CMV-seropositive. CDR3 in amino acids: CASSLRTAITDTQYF. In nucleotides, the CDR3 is TGCGCCAGCAGCCTCCGGACAGCAATCACAGATACGCAGTATTTT.